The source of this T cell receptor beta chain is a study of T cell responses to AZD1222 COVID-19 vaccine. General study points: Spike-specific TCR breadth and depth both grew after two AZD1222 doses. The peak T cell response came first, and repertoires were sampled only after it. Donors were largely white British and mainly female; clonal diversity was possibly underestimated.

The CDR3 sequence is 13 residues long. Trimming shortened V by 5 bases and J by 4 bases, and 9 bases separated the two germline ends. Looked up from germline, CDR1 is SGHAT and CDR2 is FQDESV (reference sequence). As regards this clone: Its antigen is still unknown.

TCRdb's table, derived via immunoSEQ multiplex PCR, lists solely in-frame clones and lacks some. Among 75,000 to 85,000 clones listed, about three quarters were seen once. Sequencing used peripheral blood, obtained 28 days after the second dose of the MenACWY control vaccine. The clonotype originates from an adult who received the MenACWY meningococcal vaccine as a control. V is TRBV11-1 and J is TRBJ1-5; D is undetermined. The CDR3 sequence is CASSVDGNQPQHF. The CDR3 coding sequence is TGTGCCAGCAGCGTGGACGGGAATCAGCCCCAGCATTTT.